This T cell receptor (beta chain) was sequenced for a study of regulatory T cells in long-lasting Graves disease. Across the whole study: A definition of persistent Graves' disease required over 5 years of antithyroid drugs plus positive TSH receptor antibodies.

Time point given: persistent/refractory GD, antithyroid drugs over 5 years with positive TRAb. PBMCs were the source of the RNA used for TCR sequencing. It was American Thyroid Association guidelines that determined Graves' disease diagnosis. On this clonotype itself: Its target is not known.

Construction of TCR beta libraries relied on iRepertoire HTBI primers and on Arm-PCR targeting CDR3 regions. MiXCR was run by TCRdb on the multiplex PCR reads, yielding one entry per CDR3 protein. The table includes around 340,000 distinct CDR3 sequences, roughly a fifth detected once. Study outcomes and limitations: Analyses excluded thyroid tissue, covering peripheral blood alone. Having few samples may have compromised the accuracy.

The sequencing used peripheral blood mononuclear cells (PBMCs), collected when the disease was refractory, from a patient treated with antithyroid drugs. The receptor was derived from a female donor with Graves disease.

Written as DNA, the CDR3 is TGTGCCAGCAGTTTCCTTATACTAGCGTTAAGGGGCAATGAGCAGTTCTTC. Translated: CASSFLILALRGNEQFF. V gene TRBV28 combines with J gene TRBJ2-1, with 7 bases fitting TRBD2. The CDR3 length is 17 residues. Per the germline V gene, CDR1 is MDHEN and CDR2 is SYDVKM. The V gene end was trimmed by 3 bases and the J gene end by 6 bases; junction bases not matched to a gene: 14. The whole variable domain, remainder taken from reference TRBV28 and TRBJ2-1, is DVKVTQSSRYLVKRTGEKVFLECVQDMDHENMFWYRQDPGLGLRLIYFSYDVKMKEKGDIPEGYSVSREKKERFSLILESASTNQTSMYLCASSFLILALRGNEQFFGPGTRLTVL.